This is a list of T cell receptor beta chains from one sample in a study of beta chain features in type 1 diabetes. The table came from immunoSEQ multiplex PCR; TCRdb's copy has only in-frame clones and leaves some out. Counted here are some 230,000 clones, about 9.3% occurring once; the ten biggest clones make up just under 0.035%. Specimen: naive CD4+ T cells from blood. These TCRs come from a woman aged 18-29 years in good health. CDR3s include the opening cysteine and the closing phenylalanine or tryptophan. A D gene is named only where the DNA matches it firmly. Size tells how often a clone was seen (once, few, many) or the class of an expanded clone, and some rows leave it out.

D: TRBD1
length: 14
J: TRBJ1-6
size: .
V: TRBV10-3
DNA: TGTGCCATCAGTGAGGGACAGGGCAATTCACCCCTCCACTTT
CDR3: CAISEGQGNSPLHF

D: .
length: 15
J: TRBJ1-6
size: .
V: TRBV7-9
DNA: TGTGCCAGCAGCCAAGGGGAATCTTATAATTCACCCCTCCACTTT
CDR3: CASSQGESYNSPLHF

D: TRBD1
length: 14
J: TRBJ2-3
size: .
V: TRBV5-6
DNA: TGTGCCAGCAGCTTGGAGGGGGCGGCAGATACGCAGTATTTT
CDR3: CASSLEGAADTQYF

D: TRBD1
length: 16
J: TRBJ2-7
size: .
V: TRBV5-1
DNA: TGCGCCAGCAGCCCGAGGACAGGGGCGTCTTCCTACGAGCAGTACTTC
CDR3: CASSPRTGASSYEQYF

D: .
length: 11
J: TRBJ2-3
size: .
V: TRBV10-3
DNA: TGTGCCTCCGGAGGCACAGATACGCAGTATTTT
CDR3: CASGGTDTQYF

D: TRBD1
length: 12
J: TRBJ1-1
size: .
V: TRBV30
DNA: TGTGCCTGGAGCTTAACCGGGACAGGGGCTTTCTTT
CDR3: CAWSLTGTGAFF

D: .
length: 12
J: TRBJ1-5
size: once
V: TRBV6-6
DNA: TGTGCCAGCAGTGGCAGCGTTCAGCCCCAGCATTTT
CDR3: CASSGSVQPQHF

D: TRBD2
length: 15
J: TRBJ2-7
size: .
V: TRBV5-1
DNA: TGCGCCAGCAGCTCTAGCGGGAGGAGCTCCTACGAGCAGTACTTC
CDR3: CASSSSGRSSYEQYF

D: .
length: 15
J: TRBJ2-1
size: .
V: TRBV5-4
DNA: TGTGCCAGCAGCTTAAGGGGGAGAACCTACAATGAGCAGTTCTTC
CDR3: CASSLRGRTYNEQFF

D: .
length: 11
J: TRBJ1-1
size: many
V: TRBV7-9
DNA: TGTGCCAGCAGCCCGGTAGTTGAAGCTTTCTTT
CDR3: CASSPVVEAFF

D: .
length: 15
J: TRBJ2-5
size: few
V: TRBV5-1
DNA: TGCGCCAGCAGCGATCCGACAGAGAGGCAAGAGACCCAGTACTTC
CDR3: CASSDPTERQETQYF

D: TRBD1
length: 16
J: TRBJ1-1
size: .
V: TRBV10-3
DNA: TGTGCCATCAGTGAGTCGTCAGGGGGCGAAGTGGCCGGAGCTTTCTTT
CDR3: CAISESSGGEVAGAFF

D: .
length: 14
J: TRBJ1-1
size: few
V: TRBV15
DNA: TGTGCCACCAGCCGTCGAACCACGGGCACTGAAGCTTTCTTT
CDR3: CATSRRTTGTEAFF

D: .
length: 11
J: TRBJ2-7
size: few
V: TRBV25-1
DNA: TGTGCCAGCAGTGGAAAGGGGGAGCAGTACTTC
CDR3: CASSGKGEQYF

D: .
length: 13
J: TRBJ1-1
size: .
V: TRBV7-9
DNA: TGTGCCAGCAGCTTTGAAGGGAGGATGTCGGCTTTCTTT
CDR3: CASSFEGRMSAFF

D: TRBD1
length: 13
J: TRBJ2-7
size: few
V: TRBV10-3
DNA: TGTGCCATCAGTGTTAGACAGGGGGACGAGCAGTACTTC
CDR3: CAISVRQGDEQYF

D: TRBD2
length: 17
J: TRBJ2-3
size: .
V: TRBV4-2
DNA: TGTGCCAGCAGCCAAGATCCTACTAGCGGGGGGTCGGGGACGCAGTATTTT
CDR3: CASSQDPTSGGSGTQYF

D: .
length: 14
J: TRBJ1-1
size: .
V: TRBV30
DNA: TGTGCCTGGAGTGTTCGGACTACGAACACTGAAGCTTTCTTT
CDR3: CAWSVRTTNTEAFF

D: .
length: 13
J: TRBJ1-6
size: few
V: TRBV5-1
DNA: TGCGCCAATATACAGGGATTCAATTCACCCCTCCACTTT
CDR3: CANIQGFNSPLHF

D: TRBD2
length: 17
J: TRBJ2-2
size: .
V: TRBV9
DNA: TGTGCCAGCAGCGTAGGTGGGACTAGCGGGAGAACGGGGGAGCTGTTTTTT
CDR3: CASSVGGTSGRTGELFF

D: .
length: 14
J: TRBJ1-3
size: few
V: TRBV5-1
DNA: TGCGCCAGCAGCTTATCGGAGATGGGAAACACCATATATTTT
CDR3: CASSLSEMGNTIYF

D: TRBD1
length: 13
J: TRBJ1-2
size: .
V: TRBV30
DNA: TGTGCCTGGATGGGGACAGGTCACTATGGCTACACCTTC
CDR3: CAWMGTGHYGYTF

D: TRBD1
length: 19
J: TRBJ2-6
size: few
V: TRBV5-4
DNA: TGTGCCAGCAGCTCGGGACAGCAGCGGAGCCCCTCTGGGGCCAACGTCCTGACTTTC
CDR3: CASSSGQQRSPSGANVLTF

D: TRBD1
length: 15
J: TRBJ2-5
size: few
V: TRBV5-6
DNA: TGTGCCAGCAGCTTGGTGGGACAGGGGTGGGAGACCCAGTACTTC
CDR3: CASSLVGQGWETQYF

D: .
length: 13
J: TRBJ1-4
size: few
V: TRBV30
DNA: TGTGCCTGGAGTGTGGGGCCTTATGAAAAACTGTTTTTT
CDR3: CAWSVGPYEKLFF

D: .
length: 16
J: TRBJ1-5
size: .
V: TRBV19
DNA: TGTGCCAGTAGTCCTTCCGGGGGGGTTCCCAATCAGCCCCAGCATTTT
CDR3: CASSPSGGVPNQPQHF

D: TRBD2
length: 16
J: TRBJ2-1
size: .
V: TRBV10-2
DNA: TGCGCCAGCAGAAAGATACCGGGACTAGCGGACAATGAGCAGTTCTTC
CDR3: CASRKIPGLADNEQFF

D: TRBD1
length: 15
J: TRBJ2-3
size: .
V: TRBV6-1
DNA: TGTGCCAGCAGTGAAGGGACAGGGAAAACAGATACGCAGTATTTT
CDR3: CASSEGTGKTDTQYF

D: .
length: 14
J: TRBJ2-2
size: few
V: TRBV27
DNA: TGTGCCAGTAAAGCGGGTGTCTTGGGCGGGGAGCTGTTTTTT
CDR3: CASKAGVLGGELFF